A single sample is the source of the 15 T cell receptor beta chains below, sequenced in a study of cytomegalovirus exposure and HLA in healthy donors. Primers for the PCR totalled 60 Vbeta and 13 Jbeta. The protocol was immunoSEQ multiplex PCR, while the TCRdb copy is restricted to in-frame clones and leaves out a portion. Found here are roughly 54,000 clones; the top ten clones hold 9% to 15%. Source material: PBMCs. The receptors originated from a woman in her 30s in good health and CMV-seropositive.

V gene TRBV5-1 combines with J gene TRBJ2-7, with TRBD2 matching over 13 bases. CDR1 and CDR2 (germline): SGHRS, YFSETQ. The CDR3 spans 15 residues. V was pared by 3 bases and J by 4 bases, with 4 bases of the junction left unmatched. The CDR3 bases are TGCGCCAGCAGCTCACTAGCGGGAGGGCGATACGAGCAGTACTTC. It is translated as CASSSLAGGRYEQYF.

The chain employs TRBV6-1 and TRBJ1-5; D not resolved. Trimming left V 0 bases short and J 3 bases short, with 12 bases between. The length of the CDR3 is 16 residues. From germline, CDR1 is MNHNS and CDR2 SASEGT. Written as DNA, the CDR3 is TGTGCCAGCAGTGAAGCGCTTCCACAAATCAATCAGCCCCAGCATTTT. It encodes CASSEALPQINQPQHF.

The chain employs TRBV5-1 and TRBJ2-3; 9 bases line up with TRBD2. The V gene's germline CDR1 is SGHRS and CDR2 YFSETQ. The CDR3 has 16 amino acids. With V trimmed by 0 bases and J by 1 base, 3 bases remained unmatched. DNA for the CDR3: TGCGCCAGCAGCTTGGTAGCGGGAGATGGCACAGATACGCAGTATTTT. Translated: CASSLVAGDGTDTQYF.

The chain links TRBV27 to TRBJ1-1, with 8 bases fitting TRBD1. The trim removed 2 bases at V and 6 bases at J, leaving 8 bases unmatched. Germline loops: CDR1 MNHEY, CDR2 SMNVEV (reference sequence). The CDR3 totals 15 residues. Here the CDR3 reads CASSLSRDRYPEAFF. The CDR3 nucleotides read TGTGCCAGCAGTTTAAGTCGGGACAGGTACCCTGAAGCTTTCTTT.

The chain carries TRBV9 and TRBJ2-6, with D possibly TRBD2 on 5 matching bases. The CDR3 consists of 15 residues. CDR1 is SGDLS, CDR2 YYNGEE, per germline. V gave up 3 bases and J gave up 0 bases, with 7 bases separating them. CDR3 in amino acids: CASSGGASGANVLTF. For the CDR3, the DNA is TGTGCCAGCAGCGGGGGAGCCTCTGGGGCCAACGTCCTGACTTTC.

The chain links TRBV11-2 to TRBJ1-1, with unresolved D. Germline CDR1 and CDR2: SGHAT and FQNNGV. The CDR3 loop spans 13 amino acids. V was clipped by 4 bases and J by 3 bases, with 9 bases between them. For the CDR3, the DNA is TGTGCCAGCAGCTACGGGGTTCACACTGAAGCTTTCTTT. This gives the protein CASSYGVHTEAFF.

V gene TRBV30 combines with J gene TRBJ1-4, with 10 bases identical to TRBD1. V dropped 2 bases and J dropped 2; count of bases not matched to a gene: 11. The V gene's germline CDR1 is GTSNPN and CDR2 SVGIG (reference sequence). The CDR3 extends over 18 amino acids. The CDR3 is CAWSSFPGQGPTNEKLFF. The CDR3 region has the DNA TGTGCCTGGAGTTCCTTCCCGGGACAGGGGCCGACTAATGAAAAACTGTTTTTT.

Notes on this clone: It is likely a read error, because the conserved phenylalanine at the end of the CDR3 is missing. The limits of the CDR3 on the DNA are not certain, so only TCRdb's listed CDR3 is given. The CDR3 sequence: CASSLRADRDLTT. The chain employs TRBV13 and TRBJ1-3; the D call TRBD1 from the table was never checked on the DNA. Germline V gene data show CDR1 as PRHDT and CDR2 as FYEKMQ (reference sequence). The CDR3 spans 13 residues, counting both ends.

For the CDR3, the DNA is TGTGCCAGCAGCGCCGAGGCCGCCGGGGAGCTGTTTTTT. It codes for CASSAEAAGELFF. The chain carries TRBV9 and TRBJ2-2; D is unclear. V lost 3 bases to trimming and J lost 6 bases, with 9 bases between them. This CDR3 has 13 amino acids. The V gene's germline CDR1 is SGDLS and CDR2 YYNGEE.

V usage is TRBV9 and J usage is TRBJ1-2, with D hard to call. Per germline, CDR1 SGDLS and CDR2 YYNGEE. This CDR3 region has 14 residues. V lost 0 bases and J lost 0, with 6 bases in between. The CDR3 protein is CASSVVGANYGYTF. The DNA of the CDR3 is TGTGCCAGCAGCGTAGTGGGAGCTAACTATGGCTACACCTTC.

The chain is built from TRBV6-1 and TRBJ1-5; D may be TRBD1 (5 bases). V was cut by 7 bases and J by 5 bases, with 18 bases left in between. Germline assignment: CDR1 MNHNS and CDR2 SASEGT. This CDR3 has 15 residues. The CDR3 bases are TGTGCCAGCACCCAGGACTTATCGGGGGATCAGCCCCAGCATTTT. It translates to CASTQDLSGDQPQHF.

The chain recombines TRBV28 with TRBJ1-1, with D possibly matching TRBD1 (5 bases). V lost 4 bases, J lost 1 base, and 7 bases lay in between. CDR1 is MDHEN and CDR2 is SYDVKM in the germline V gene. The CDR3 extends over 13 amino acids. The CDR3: CASSYDRNTEAFF. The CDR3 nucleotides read TGTGCCAGCAGTTACGACAGGAACACTGAAGCTTTCTTT.

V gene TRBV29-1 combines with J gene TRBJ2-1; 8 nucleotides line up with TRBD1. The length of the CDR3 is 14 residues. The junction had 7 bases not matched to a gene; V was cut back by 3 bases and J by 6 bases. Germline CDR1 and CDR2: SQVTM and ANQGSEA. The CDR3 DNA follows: TGCAGCGTTGACCTGGGACAGGTCATCAATGAGCAGTTCTTC. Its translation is CSVDLGQVINEQFF.

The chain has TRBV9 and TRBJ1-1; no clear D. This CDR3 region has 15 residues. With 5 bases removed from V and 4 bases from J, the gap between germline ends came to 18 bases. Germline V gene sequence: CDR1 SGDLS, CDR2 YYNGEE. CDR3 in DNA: TGTGCCAGCAGTCTTACCGTTTACGGGTCCACTGAAGCTTTCTTT. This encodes CASSLTVYGSTEAFF.

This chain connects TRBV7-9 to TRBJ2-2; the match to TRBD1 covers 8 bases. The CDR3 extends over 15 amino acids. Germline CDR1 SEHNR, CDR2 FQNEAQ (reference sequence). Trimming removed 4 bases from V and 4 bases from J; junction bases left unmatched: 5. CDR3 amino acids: CASSSPDRVTGELFF. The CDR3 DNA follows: TGTGCCAGCAGCTCCCCGGACAGGGTCACCGGGGAGCTGTTTTTT.